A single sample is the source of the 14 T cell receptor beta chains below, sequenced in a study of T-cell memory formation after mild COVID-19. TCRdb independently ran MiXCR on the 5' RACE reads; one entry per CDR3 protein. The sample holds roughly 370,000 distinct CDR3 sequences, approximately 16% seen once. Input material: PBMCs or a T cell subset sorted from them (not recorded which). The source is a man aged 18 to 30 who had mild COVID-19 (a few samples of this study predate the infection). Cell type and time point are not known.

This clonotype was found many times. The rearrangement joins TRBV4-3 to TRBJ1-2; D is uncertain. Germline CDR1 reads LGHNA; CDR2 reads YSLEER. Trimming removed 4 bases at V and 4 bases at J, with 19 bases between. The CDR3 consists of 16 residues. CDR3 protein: CASSPVHFDLSYGYTF. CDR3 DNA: TGCGCCAGCAGCCCCGTCCACTTTGACCTTTCCTATGGCTACACCTTC.

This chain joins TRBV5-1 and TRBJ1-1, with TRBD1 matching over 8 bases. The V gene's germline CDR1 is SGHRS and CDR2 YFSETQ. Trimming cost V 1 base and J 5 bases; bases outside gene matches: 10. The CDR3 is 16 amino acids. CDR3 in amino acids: CASSLTTTGGTTEAFF. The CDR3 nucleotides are TGCGCCAGCAGCTTGACGACAACAGGGGGTACGACTGAAGCTTTCTTT.

The CDR3 spells CASSLGGLIDTEAFF. The CDR3 DNA reads TGCGCCAGCAGCTTGGGCGGATTAATAGACACTGAAGCTTTCTTT. The genes are TRBV5-1 and TRBJ1-1; D gene unclear. Germline V gene data show CDR1 as SGHRS and CDR2 as YFSETQ. V was trimmed by 0 bases and J by 3 bases, leaving 12 bases between them. This CDR3 is built from 15 residues.

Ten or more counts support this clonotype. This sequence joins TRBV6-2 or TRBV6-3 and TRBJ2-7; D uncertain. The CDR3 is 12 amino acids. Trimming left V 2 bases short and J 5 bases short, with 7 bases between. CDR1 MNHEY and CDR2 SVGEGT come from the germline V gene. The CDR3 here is CASSYPHDEQYF. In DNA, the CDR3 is TGTGCCAGCAGTTACCCCCACGACGAGCAGTACTTC.

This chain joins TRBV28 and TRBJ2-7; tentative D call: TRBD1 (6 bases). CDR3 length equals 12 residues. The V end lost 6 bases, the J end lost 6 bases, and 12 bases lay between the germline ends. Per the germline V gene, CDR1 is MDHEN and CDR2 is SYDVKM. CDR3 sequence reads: CASSYRVGEQYV. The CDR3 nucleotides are TGTGCCAGCAGCTACAGGGTGGGCGAGCAGTACGTC.

CDR3 DNA: TGTGCCAGCAGTTTAGTTGGCGGGGGGGGTAATGAGCAGTTCTTC. Translated, it gives CASSLVGGGGNEQFF. This rearrangement joins TRBV12-3 or TRBV12-4 to TRBJ2-1; 9 positions match TRBD2. This CDR3 has 15 amino acids. Trimming removed 1 base from V and 7 bases from J; junction bases left unmatched: 5.

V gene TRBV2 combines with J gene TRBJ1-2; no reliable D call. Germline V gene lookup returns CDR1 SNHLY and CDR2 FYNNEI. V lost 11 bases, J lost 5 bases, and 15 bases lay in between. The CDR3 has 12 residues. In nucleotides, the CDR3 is TGTGCCTGTCAAAGGGAGCAGTATGGCTACACCTTC. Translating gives CACQREQYGYTF. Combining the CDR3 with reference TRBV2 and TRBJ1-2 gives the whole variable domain EPEVTQTPSHQVTQMGQEVILRCVPISNHLYFYWYRQILGQKVEFLVSFYNNEISEKSEIFDDQFSVERPDGSNFTLKIRSTKLEDSAMYFCACQREQYGYTFGSGTRLTVV.

The CDR3 loop reads CASSPQGHQPQHF. In DNA, the CDR3 is TGTGCCAGCAGCCCTCAGGGTCATCAGCCCCAGCATTTT. V and J are TRBV9 and TRBJ1-5; maybe TRBD1 (5 bases). CDR1 and CDR2 (germline): SGDLS, YYNGEE. The ends were cut back, 4 bases at V and 5 bases at J, with 10 bases in the middle. The CDR3 is 13 residues long.

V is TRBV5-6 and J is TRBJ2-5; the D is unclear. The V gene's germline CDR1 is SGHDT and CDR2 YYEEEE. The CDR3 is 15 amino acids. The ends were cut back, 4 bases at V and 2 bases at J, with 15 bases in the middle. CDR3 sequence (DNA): TGTGCCAGCAGCCCGGTCTACGGTGCTCAAGAGACCCAGTACTTC. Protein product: CASSPVYGAQETQYF.

The CDR3 DNA reads as TGTGCCAGCAGTGAGGGTGTGTATAATTCACCCCTCCACTTT. The encoded protein is CASSEGVYNSPLHF. This chain links TRBV25-1 with TRBJ1-6; unclear D gene. Germline loops: CDR1 MGHDK, CDR2 SYGVNS. V was pared by 3 bases and J by 4 bases, with 7 bases between. CDR3 length: 14 amino acids.

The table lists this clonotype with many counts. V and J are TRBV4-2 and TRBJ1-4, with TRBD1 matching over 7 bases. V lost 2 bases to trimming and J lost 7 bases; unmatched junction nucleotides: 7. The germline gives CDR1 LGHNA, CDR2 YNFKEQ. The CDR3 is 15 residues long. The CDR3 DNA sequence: TGTGCCAGCAGCCAACTTCAGGGGGATGGTGAAAAACTGTTTTTT. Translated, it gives CASSQLQGDGEKLFF.

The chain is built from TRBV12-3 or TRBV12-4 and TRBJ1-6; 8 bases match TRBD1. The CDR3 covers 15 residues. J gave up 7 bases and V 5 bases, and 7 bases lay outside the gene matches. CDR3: CASSQGQGTNSPLHF. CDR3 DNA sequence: TGTGCCAGCAGTCAAGGACAGGGAACAAATTCACCCCTCCACTTT.

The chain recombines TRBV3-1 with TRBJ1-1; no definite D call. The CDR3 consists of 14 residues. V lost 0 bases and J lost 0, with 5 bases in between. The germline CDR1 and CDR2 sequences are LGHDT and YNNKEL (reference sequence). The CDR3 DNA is TGTGCCAGCAGCCAAGATAAAATGAACACTGAAGCTTTCTTT. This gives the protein CASSQDKMNTEAFF.

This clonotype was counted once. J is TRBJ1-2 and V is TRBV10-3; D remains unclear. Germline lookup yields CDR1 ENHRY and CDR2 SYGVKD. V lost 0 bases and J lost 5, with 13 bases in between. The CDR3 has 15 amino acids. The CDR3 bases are TGTGCCATCAGTGAGTCGGGTGGGAGCGGGTATGGCTACACCTTC. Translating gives CAISESGGSGYGYTF.